Presented here are 14 T cell receptor beta chains from one specimen sequenced in a study of T cells in Graves' hyperthyroidism and ophthalmopathy. Amplification of TCR beta CDR3 regions used RNA as the template. Primed by the HTBI set, a first-round RT-PCR was run on the TCR CDR3. TCRdb re-called the multiplex PCR reads through MiXCR, storing one row per CDR3 protein. The sample contains about 480,000 distinct CDR3 sequences, 20% to 25% of which appear only once. Sequenced input: blood. The receptors stem from a woman between 65 and 79 years old with Graves' ophthalmopathy.

This clonotype has more than one count but fewer than ten. V usage is TRBV12-5 and J usage is TRBJ1-2; D is undetermined. From germline, CDR1 is LGHNT and CDR2 FRNRAP. V lost 8 bases and J lost 4, with 14 bases in between. The CDR3 runs to 13 residues. The CDR3 coding sequence is TGTGCTAGTCTCGAAGGGTTTTCCTATGGCTACACCTTC. This encodes CASLEGFSYGYTF.

This clonotype was picked up a small number of times. This chain joins TRBV11-2 and TRBJ2-7; a possible D gene is TRBD1 (5 bases). Between the trimmed V and J ends, which lost 4 bases and 0 bases, there was a span of 10 bases. CDR1 SGHAT and CDR2 FQNNGV come from the germline V gene. The CDR3 is 14 amino acids. Written as DNA, the CDR3 is TGTGCCAGCAGCTCCAGGGCTAACTCCTACGAGCAGTACTTC. Protein sequence: CASSSRANSYEQYF.

This clonotype turned up a few times. The chain employs TRBV10-3 and TRBJ2-5; no clear D gene. The germline V gene has CDR1 ENHRY and CDR2 SYGVKD. The CDR3 covers 14 residues. V was pared by 7 bases and J by 4 bases, with 16 bases between. The CDR3 coding sequence is TGTGCCATCAACCCGGGTCCTCCGGGAGAGACCCAGTACTTC. This codes for CAINPGPPGETQYF.

The chain has TRBV27 and TRBJ1-6; possibly TRBD1 for D (5 bases). V lost 2 bases and J lost 0, with 14 bases in between. This CDR3 region has 18 residues. Germline V CDR1 and CDR2: MNHEY, SMNVEV (reference sequence). The CDR3 DNA sequence: TGTGCCAGCAGTTTACAGGGTCCTATTAGCTCCTATAATTCACCCCTCCACTTT. Translating it yields CASSLQGPISSYNSPLHF.

This chain joins TRBV6-1 and TRBJ2-5, with D perhaps matching TRBD2 (7 bases). Germline V CDR1 and CDR2: MNHNS, SASEGT. V lost 0 bases, J lost 9 bases, and 8 bases lay in between. CDR3 length: 12 amino acids. CDR3 DNA sequence: TGTGCCAGCAGTGAAGCGCGGGGGCCCCAGTACTTC. This codes for CASSEARGPQYF.

This clonotype was picked up one time. The chain carries TRBV27 and TRBJ2-1; no definite D call. This CDR3 comprises 12 residues. The germline V gene has CDR1 MNHEY and CDR2 SMNVEV (reference sequence). V shed 5 bases and J shed 8 bases, with 10 bases lying between them. DNA for the CDR3: TGTGCCAGCAGTCGGCGCGCGGATGAGCAGTTCTTC. Translated, it gives CASSRRADEQFF.

About this clonotype itself: A single base separates this from a much larger clone, so it may be a read error. The genes are TRBV6-5 and TRBJ2-7, with D perhaps TRBD1 or TRBD2 (5 bases each). This CDR3 is built from 14 residues. Germline values: CDR1 MNHEY, CDR2 SVGAGI. Trimming took off 2 bases at V and 0 bases at J, with 8 bases between the two ends. CDR3 nucleotides: TGTGCCAGCAGTTACCGGGGCAACTCCTACGAGCAGTACTTC. Its translation: CASSYRGNSYEQYF.

This clonotype was counted only a few times. The gene calls are TRBV12-3 or TRBV12-4 and TRBJ1-5, with D unresolved. The length of the CDR3 is 13 residues. The V end was cut by 0 bases, the J end by 7 bases, with 7 bases between. The CDR3 spells CASSLALRQPQHF. The CDR3 nucleotides read TGTGCCAGCAGTTTAGCGCTGAGGCAGCCCCAGCATTTT.

V gene TRBV6-2 or TRBV6-3 combines with J gene TRBJ2-7; D is uncertain. V was shortened by 6 bases and J by 3 bases, with 12 bases between the two germline ends. This CDR3 spans 13 amino acids. Germline assignment: CDR1 MNHEY and CDR2 SVGEGT. CDR3: CASRRVPDYEQYF. The CDR3 DNA reads as TGTGCCAGCAGGAGAGTACCGGACTACGAGCAGTACTTC.

In regard to this clonotype: A junction boundary mismatches the germline segment, possibly from a read error. This chain's CDR3 is CASSQTVAEENAEAFF. The CDR3 DNA is TGCGCCAGCAGCCAAACAGTGGCGGAAGAGAACGCTGAAGCTTTCTTT. This sequence joins TRBV4-3 and TRBJ1-1; D not certain. CDR1 is LGHNA, CDR2 YSLEER, per germline. CDR3 size: 16 residues.

The J gene is TRBJ1-5, the V gene TRBV30; 9 nucleotides agree with TRBD1. The CDR3 length is 16 residues. Germline values: CDR1 GTSNPN, CDR2 SVGIG (reference sequence). V lost 3 bases and J lost 4; bases outside the gene matches: 10. CDR3 sequence: CAWSRSRTGDNQPQHF. As DNA, the CDR3 is TGTGCCTGGAGCAGATCACGGACAGGGGATAATCAGCCCCAGCATTTT.

This clonotype was recorded a few times. The rearrangement joins TRBV11-3 to TRBJ2-3, with 8 bases aligning to TRBD1. V shed 5 bases and J 4 bases; nucleotides not matched to a gene: 8. This CDR3 comprises 15 residues. From germline, CDR1 is SGHNT and CDR2 YENEEA. The CDR3 DNA sequence: TGTGCCAGCAGCCCAGGGGGCGAGGTGGCAGATACGCAGTATTTT. It codes for CASSPGGEVADTQYF.

The chain is built from TRBV6-1 and TRBJ1-4; TRBD1 agrees at 8 bases. The CDR3 is 16 residues long. Per the germline V gene, CDR1 is MNHNS and CDR2 is SASEGT. The trim removed 5 bases at V and 7 bases at J, leaving 12 bases unmatched. The CDR3 DNA reads TGTGCCAGCAGTTCCGCCCCTGGACAGGGAACTGAAAAACTGTTTTTT. Its translation: CASSSAPGQGTEKLFF.

In its sample, this clonotype was seen a few times. The chain carries TRBV3-1 and TRBJ2-1, with a weak D call TRBD1 (6 bases). The germline V and J ends were trimmed by 4 bases and 0 bases, with 13 bases remaining between them. CDR1 LGHDT and CDR2 YNNKEL come from the germline V gene (reference sequence). The CDR3 has 16 residues. CDR3 region: CASSRRGLPSYNEQFF. The DNA for the CDR3 is TGTGCCAGCAGCCGCAGGGGCTTACCCTCCTACAATGAGCAGTTCTTC.